This is a list of T cell receptor beta chains from one sample in a study of T-cell memory formation after mild COVID-19. TCRdb used MiXCR to reprocess the 5' RACE reads, holding one entry per CDR3 protein. The repertoire holds approximately 440,000 distinct CDR3 sequences, with roughly 20% as singletons. What was sequenced was PBMCs or a T cell subset sorted from them (not recorded which). All receptors come from an adult woman who had mild COVID-19 (a few samples of this study predate the infection). Cell type and time point are not known. Both conserved end residues are part of each CDR3. The order of the fields is CDR3 DNA, CDR3 protein, D gene, clone size, CDR3 length, V gene, J gene. D genes are given only for firm matches. The size entry is marked missing in some rows and otherwise reads once, few, many or a size class.

CDR3 DNA: TGCAGTGCTAGGGGGGGGCGGACAGATACGCAGTATTTT
CDR3 protein: CSARGGRTDTQYF
D gene: .
clone size: .
CDR3 length: 13
V gene: TRBV20-1
J gene: TRBJ2-3

CDR3 DNA: TGTGCCAGCAGTTCCGGACAGGGAAGACGGAATGAGCAGTTCTTC
CDR3 protein: CASSSGQGRRNEQFF
D gene: TRBD1
clone size: few
CDR3 length: 15
V gene: TRBV27
J gene: TRBJ2-1

CDR3 DNA: TGTGCCAGTAGTATAGGACTAGCAGATACGCAGTATTTT
CDR3 protein: CASSIGLADTQYF
D gene: .
clone size: few
CDR3 length: 13
V gene: TRBV19
J gene: TRBJ2-3

CDR3 DNA: TGTGCCAGCAGCGTAGGTGGGCTATCTAGCACAGATACGCAGTATTTT
CDR3 protein: CASSVGGLSSTDTQYF
D gene: .
clone size: .
CDR3 length: 16
V gene: TRBV9
J gene: TRBJ2-3

CDR3 DNA: TGTGCCAGCAGTTTAGGGGGTTGGGGGGAAGACTACGAGCAGTACTTC
CDR3 protein: CASSLGGWGEDYEQYF
D gene: .
clone size: .
CDR3 length: 16
V gene: TRBV12-3/TRBV12-4
J gene: TRBJ2-7

CDR3 DNA: TGTGCCAGCAGCCACGACGGGACTATGAACACTGAAGCTTTCTTT
CDR3 protein: CASSHDGTMNTEAFF
D gene: .
clone size: few
CDR3 length: 15
V gene: TRBV4-2
J gene: TRBJ1-1

CDR3 DNA: TGTGCCACCACATTTCTGGCGGGAGGTGGCACAGATACGCAGTATTTT
CDR3 protein: CATTFLAGGGTDTQYF
D gene: TRBD2
clone size: few
CDR3 length: 16
V gene: TRBV15
J gene: TRBJ2-3

CDR3 DNA: TGTGCCACCAGCACCCGGGGGGCGAATCCCTACGAGCAGTACTTC
CDR3 protein: CATSTRGANPYEQYF
D gene: .
clone size: .
CDR3 length: 15
V gene: TRBV15
J gene: TRBJ2-7

CDR3 DNA: TGTGCCAGCACTTTGGAGGAGACCCAGTACTTC
CDR3 protein: CASTLEETQYF
D gene: .
clone size: .
CDR3 length: 11
V gene: TRBV5-5
J gene: TRBJ2-5

CDR3 DNA: TGTGCCAGCAGTTACTCATGGCCAGGGGGCAGCCAAACCTACGAGCAGTACTTC
CDR3 protein: CASSYSWPGGSQTYEQYF
D gene: TRBD1
clone size: .
CDR3 length: 18
V gene: TRBV6-6
J gene: TRBJ2-7